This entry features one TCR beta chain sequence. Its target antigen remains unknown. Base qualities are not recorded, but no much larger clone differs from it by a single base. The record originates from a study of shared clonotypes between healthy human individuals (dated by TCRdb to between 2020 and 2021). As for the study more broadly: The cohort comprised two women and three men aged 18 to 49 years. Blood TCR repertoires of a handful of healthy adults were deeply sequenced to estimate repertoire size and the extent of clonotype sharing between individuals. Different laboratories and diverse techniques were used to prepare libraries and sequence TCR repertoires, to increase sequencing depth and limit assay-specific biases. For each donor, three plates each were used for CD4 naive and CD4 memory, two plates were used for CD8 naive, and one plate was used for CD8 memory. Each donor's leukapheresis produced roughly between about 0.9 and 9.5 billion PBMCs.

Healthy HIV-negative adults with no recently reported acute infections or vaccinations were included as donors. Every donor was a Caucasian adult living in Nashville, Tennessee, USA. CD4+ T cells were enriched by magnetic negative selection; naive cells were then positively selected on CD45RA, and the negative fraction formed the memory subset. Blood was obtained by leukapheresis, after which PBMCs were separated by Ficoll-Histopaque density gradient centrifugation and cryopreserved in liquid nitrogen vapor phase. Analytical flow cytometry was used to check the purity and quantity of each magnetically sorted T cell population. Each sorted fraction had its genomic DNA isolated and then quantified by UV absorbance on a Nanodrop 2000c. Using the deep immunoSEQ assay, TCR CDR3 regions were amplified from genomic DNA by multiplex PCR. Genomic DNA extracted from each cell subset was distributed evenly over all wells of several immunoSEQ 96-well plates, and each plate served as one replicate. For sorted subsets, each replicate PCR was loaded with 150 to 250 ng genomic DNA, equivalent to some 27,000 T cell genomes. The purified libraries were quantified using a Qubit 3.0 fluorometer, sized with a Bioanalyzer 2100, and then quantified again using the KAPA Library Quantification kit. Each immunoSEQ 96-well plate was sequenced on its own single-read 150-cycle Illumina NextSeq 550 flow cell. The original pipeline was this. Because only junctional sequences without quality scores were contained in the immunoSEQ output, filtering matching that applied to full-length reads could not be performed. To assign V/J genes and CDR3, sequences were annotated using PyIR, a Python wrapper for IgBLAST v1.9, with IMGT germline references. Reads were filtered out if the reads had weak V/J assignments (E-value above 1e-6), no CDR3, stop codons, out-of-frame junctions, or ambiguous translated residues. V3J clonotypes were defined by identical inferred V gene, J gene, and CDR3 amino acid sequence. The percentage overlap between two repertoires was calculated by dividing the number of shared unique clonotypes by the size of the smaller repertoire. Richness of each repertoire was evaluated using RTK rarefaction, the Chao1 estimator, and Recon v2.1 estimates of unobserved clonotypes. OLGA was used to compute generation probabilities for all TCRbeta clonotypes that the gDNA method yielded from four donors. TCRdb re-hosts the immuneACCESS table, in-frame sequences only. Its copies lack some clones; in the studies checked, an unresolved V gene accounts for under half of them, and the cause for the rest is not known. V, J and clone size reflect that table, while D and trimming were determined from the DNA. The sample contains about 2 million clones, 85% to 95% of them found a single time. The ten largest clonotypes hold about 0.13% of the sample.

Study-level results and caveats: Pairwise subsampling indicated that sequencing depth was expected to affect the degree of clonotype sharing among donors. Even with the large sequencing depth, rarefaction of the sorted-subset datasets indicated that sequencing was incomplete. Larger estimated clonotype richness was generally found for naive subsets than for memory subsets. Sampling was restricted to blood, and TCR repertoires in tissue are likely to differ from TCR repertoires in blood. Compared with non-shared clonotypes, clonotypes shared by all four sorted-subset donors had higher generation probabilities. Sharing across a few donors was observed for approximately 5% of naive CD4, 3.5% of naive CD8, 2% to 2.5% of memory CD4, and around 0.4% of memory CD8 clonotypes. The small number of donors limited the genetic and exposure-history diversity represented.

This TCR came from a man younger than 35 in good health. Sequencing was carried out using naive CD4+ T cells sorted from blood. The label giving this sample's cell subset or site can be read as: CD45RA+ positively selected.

The CDR3 is CASCTGTNEKLFF. The nucleotides read TGTGCCAGCTGCACGGGAACTAATGAAAAACTGTTTTTT. Recombination joined TRBV28 with TRBJ1-4, with no reliable assignment of the D segment. V was cut back by 8 bases and J by 1 base, leaving a gap of 8 bases between them. Reading from cysteine to phenylalanine, the CDR3 counts 13 amino acids. Here the CDR3 DNA is all that survives: 39 bases in frame from base 1. CDR1 and CDR2, looked up from the germline V gene, are MDHEN and SYDVKM.